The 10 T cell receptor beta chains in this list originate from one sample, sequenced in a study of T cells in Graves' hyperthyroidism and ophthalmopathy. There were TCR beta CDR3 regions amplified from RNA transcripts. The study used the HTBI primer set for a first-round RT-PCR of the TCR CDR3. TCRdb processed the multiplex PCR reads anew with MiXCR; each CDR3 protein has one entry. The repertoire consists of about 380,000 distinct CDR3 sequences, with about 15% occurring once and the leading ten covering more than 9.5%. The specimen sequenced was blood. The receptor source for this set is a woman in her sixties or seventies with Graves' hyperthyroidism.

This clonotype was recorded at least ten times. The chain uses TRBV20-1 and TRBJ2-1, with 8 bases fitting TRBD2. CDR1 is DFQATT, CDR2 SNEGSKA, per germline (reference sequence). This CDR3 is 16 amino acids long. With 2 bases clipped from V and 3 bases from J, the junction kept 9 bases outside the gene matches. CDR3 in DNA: TGCAGTGCTAGAATACCGGGACTAGGGGACTACAATGAGCAGTTCTTC. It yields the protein CSARIPGLGDYNEQFF.

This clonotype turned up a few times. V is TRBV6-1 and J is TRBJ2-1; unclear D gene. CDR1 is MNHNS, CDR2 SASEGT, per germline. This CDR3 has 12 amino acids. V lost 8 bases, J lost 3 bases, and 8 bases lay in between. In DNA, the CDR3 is TGTGCCAGCGACTCAGGCTACAATGAGCAGTTCTTC. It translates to CASDSGYNEQFF.

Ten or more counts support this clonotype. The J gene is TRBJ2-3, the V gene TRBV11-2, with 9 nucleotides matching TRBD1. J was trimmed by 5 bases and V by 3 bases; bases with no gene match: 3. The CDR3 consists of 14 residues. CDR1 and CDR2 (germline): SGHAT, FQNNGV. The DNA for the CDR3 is TGTGCCAGCAGCTTCGGGACAGGGCTAGATACGCAGTATTTT. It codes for CASSFGTGLDTQYF.

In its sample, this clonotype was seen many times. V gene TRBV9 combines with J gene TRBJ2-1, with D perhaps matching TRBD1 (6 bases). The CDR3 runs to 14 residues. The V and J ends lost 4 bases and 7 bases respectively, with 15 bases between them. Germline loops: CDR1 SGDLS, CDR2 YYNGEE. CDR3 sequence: CASSRSGTPNEQFF. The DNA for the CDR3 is TGTGCCAGCAGCCGGTCCGGGACACCAAATGAGCAGTTCTTC.

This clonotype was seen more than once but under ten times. In DNA, the CDR3 is TGTGCCAGTAGTATATCTAGCGGGAGCGCCTACGAGCAGTACTTC. It translates to CASSISSGSAYEQYF. The chain links TRBV19 to TRBJ2-7, with TRBD2 matching 10 bases. V lost 2 bases and J lost 2; bases outside the gene matches: 3. The CDR3 is made up of 15 amino acids. Germline CDR1 LNHDA, CDR2 SQIVND (reference sequence). The full variable domain, completed using reference TRBV19 and TRBJ2-7, is DGGITQSPKYLFRKEGQNVTLSCEQNLNHDAMYWYRQDPGQGLRLIYYSQIVNDFQKGDIAEGYSVSREKKESFPLTVTSAQKNPTAFYLCASSISSGSAYEQYFGPGTRLTVT.

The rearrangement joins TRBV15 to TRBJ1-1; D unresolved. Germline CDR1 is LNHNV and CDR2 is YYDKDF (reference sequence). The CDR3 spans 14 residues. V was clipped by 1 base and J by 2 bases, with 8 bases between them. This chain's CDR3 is CATSRAAANTEAFF. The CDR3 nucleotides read TGTGCCACCAGCAGAGCTGCCGCCAACACTGAAGCTTTCTTT.

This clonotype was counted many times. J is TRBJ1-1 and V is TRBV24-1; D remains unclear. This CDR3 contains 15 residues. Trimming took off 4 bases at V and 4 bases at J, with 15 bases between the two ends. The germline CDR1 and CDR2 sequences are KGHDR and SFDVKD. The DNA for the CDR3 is TGTGCCACCAGTGACCCACGGGCAGATGGCACTGAAGCTTTCTTT. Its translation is CATSDPRADGTEAFF.

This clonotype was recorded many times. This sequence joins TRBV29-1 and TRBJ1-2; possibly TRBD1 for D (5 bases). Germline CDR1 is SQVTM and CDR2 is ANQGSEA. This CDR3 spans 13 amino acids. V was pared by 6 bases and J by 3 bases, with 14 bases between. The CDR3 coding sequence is TGCAGCGTGGAAAGGGGAGAGGACTATGGCTACACCTTC. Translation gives CSVERGEDYGYTF.

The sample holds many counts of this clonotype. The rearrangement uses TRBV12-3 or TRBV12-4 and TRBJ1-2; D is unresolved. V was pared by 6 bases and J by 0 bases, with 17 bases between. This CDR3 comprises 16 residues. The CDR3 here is CASSYFARAPNYGYTF. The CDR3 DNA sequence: TGTGCCAGCAGCTACTTTGCCCGGGCGCCTAACTATGGCTACACCTTC.

The CDR3 loop reads CASSLTSGLTDTQYF. The DNA for the CDR3 is TGTGCCAGCAGCTTAACTAGCGGACTCACAGATACGCAGTATTTT. The rearrangement joins TRBV7-9 to TRBJ2-3, with 8 nucleotides matching TRBD2. CDR3 length: 15 amino acids. Germline loops: CDR1 SEHNR, CDR2 FQNEAQ (reference sequence). V was clipped by 2 bases and J by 2 bases; unmatched bases: 3.